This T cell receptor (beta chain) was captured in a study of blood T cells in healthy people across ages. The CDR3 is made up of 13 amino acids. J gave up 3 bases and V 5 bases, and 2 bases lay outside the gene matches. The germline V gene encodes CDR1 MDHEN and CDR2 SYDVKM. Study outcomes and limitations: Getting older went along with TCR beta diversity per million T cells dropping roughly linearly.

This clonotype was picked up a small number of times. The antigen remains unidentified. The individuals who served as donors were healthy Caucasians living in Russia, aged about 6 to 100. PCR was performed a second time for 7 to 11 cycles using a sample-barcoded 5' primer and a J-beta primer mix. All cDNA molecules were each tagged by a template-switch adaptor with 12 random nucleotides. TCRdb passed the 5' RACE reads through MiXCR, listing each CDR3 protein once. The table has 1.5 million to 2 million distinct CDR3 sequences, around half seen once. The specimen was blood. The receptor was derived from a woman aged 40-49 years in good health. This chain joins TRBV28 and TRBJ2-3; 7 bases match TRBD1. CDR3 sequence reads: CASSEGQTDTQYF. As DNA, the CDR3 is TGTGCCAGCAGTGAGGGACAGACAGATACGCAGTATTTT.